Described below is a single T cell receptor (beta chain) sequence and its context. The data originate from a study of blood T cell repertoires in COVID-19. At the level of the study: Samples came from the United States, Italy and Spain, spanning acute and convalescent COVID-19. In each case, the material was cDNA or gDNA derived from T cells, B-cell-depleted T cells, or PBMCs.

Cohorts were assigned according to the clinical history that participants reported. After removal of 4 bases from V and 7 bases from J, the junction contained 12 bases not matched to a gene. Looked up from germline, CDR1 is MNHEY and CDR2 is SMNVEV (reference sequence). This CDR3 has 16 amino acids. Original data processing: Using reference gene primer amplification, nucleated cell counts were estimated. Libraries were prepared by immunoSEQ multiplex PCR; TCRdb keeps only in-frame clonotypes and omits some of them. That table is the source of V, J and clone size, and D and trimming were worked out from the DNA. The sample includes 150,000 to 200,000 clones, approximately 85% of them seen just once.

The source of this sequence is a man aged 40-49 years who had recovered from COVID-19. V is TRBV27 and J is TRBJ2-1; TRBD2 agrees at 8 bases. The sequenced material came from PBMCs or T cells enriched from blood (not recorded which). CDR3 residues: CASSWNRLAILNEQFF. CDR3 nucleotides: TGTGCCAGCAGTTGGAACCGACTAGCGATCCTAAATGAGCAGTTCTTC.